Detailed here is one T cell receptor beta chain. The antigen is unknown. An amount of RNA that ranged from about 0.45 to 1 ug was reverse transcribed with random hexamers. The CDR3 of TCR beta was amplified by immunoSEQ multiplex PCR across 54 Vbeta and 13 Jbeta. TCRdb analysed the immunoSEQ multiplex PCR reads with MiXCR anew, one entry per CDR3 protein. The sample has about 22,000 distinct CDR3 sequences, 93% seen once. High-throughput TCR beta sequencing covered peripheral CD8+ and CD4+ T cells. Negative isolation was applied to CD8+ and CD4+ T cells, and FACS enrichment was applied to TEMRA cells. The sample comes from a study of CD8 T cells in Susac syndrome. Overall study results and limits: A relatively small number of individuals underwent TCR sequencing and HLA analysis.

The TCR sequence derives from a human donor in good health. The sequenced material came from CD8+ T cells from PBMCs.

The CDR3 loop is CASSLNTEAFF. The CDR3 coding sequence is TGTGCCAGCAGCTTGAACACTGAAGCTTTCTTT. The chain uses TRBV5-6 and TRBJ1-1; no definite D call. The V end was cut by 1 base, the J end by 2 bases, with 0 bases between. CDR3 length: 11 amino acids. The germline V gene has CDR1 SGHDT and CDR2 YYEEEE.